Presented here are 12 T cell receptor beta chains from one specimen sequenced in a study of T cells in Graves' hyperthyroidism and ophthalmopathy. RNA transcripts served as the template for amplifying TCR beta CDR3 regions. A set of HTBI primers served as the primers for a first-round RT-PCR of the TCR CDR3. TCRdb itself ran the multiplex PCR reads through MiXCR, one entry per CDR3 protein. The data show about 400,000 distinct CDR3 sequences, around 25% seen once. Sequencing was done on a sample of blood. The receptors here all came from a man between 50 and 59 years old with Graves' hyperthyroidism.

This clonotype was seen more than once but under ten times. This rearrangement joins TRBV5-6 to TRBJ2-7; D might be TRBD2 (7 bases). The CDR3 is 14 amino acids. CDR1 is SGHDT and CDR2 is YYEEEE in the germline V gene. V was shortened by 5 bases and J by 1 base, with 13 bases between the two germline ends. CDR3: CASRRRGGSYEQYF. The CDR3 coding sequence is TGTGCCAGCAGGCGTAGGGGGGGGTCCTACGAGCAGTACTTC. Looking up the rest from reference TRBV5-6 and TRBJ2-7 gives the full variable domain: DAGVTQSPTHLIKTRGQQVTLRCSPKSGHDTVSWYQQALGQGPQFIFQYYEEEERQRGNFPDRFSGHQFPNYSSELNVNALLLGDSALYLCASRRRGGSYEQYFGPGTRLTVT.

V is TRBV14 and J is TRBJ1-2, with D possibly being TRBD1 (5 bases). Germline V gene lookup returns CDR1 SGHDN and CDR2 FVKESK. The CDR3 loop spans 17 amino acids. Trimming left V 0 bases short and J 4 bases short, with 18 bases between. The CDR3 nucleotides are TGTGCCAGCAGCCAAGATCATTCTTCGGGCAGGGCCTATGGCTACACCTTC. Amino acids: CASSQDHSSGRAYGYTF.

This clonotype was counted at least ten times. J is TRBJ2-1 and V is TRBV7-9; D gene uncertain. V lost 2 bases and J 8 bases, leaving 16 bases between the germline ends. Germline V CDR1 and CDR2: SEHNR, FQNEAQ (reference sequence). The CDR3 is 15 amino acids. The CDR3 DNA reads as TGTGCCAGCAGCTTATCCGCTCACTCCCGGGATGAGCAGTTCTTC. Residues: CASSLSAHSRDEQFF.

This clonotype has only a few counts. V is TRBV9 and J is TRBJ2-7; 7 bases fit TRBD1. The germline V gene encodes CDR1 SGDLS and CDR2 YYNGEE. This CDR3 contains 14 residues. V dropped 3 bases and J dropped 4; count of bases not matched to a gene: 7. DNA for the CDR3: TGTGCCAGCAGCGATACAGGGGATCCGTACGAGCAGTACTTC. Translated: CASSDTGDPYEQYF. The whole variable domain, filled in from reference TRBV9 and TRBJ2-7, reads DSGVTQTPKHLITATGQRVTLRCSPRSGDLSVYWYQQSLDQGLQFLIQYYNGEERAKGNILERFSAQQFPDLHSELNLSSLELGDSALYFCASSDTGDPYEQYFGPGTRLTVT.

A note on this clonotype: One junction end disagrees with the germline gene, perhaps due to a read error. The chain uses TRBV7-3 and TRBJ2-3; 9 bases line up with TRBD2. The CDR3 has 14 residues. Germline CDR1 reads SGHTA; CDR2 reads FQGTGA. The CDR3 bases are TGTGCCAGCAGCCTAGCGGGACGCACAGATACGCAGTGTTTT. Its protein is CASSLAGRTDTQCF.

The genes are TRBV6-2 or TRBV6-3 and TRBJ2-1; D is undetermined. Trimming took off 5 bases at V and 8 bases at J, with 10 bases between the two ends. The CDR3 totals 12 residues. Germline CDR1 and CDR2: MNHEY and SVGEGT. This CDR3 is CASSLLLDEQFF. In DNA form, the CDR3 reads TGTGCCAGCAGTCTTTTATTAGATGAGCAGTTCTTC.

This clonotype was counted many times. J is TRBJ1-1 and V is TRBV28; D might be TRBD1 (5 bases). The germline gives CDR1 MDHEN, CDR2 SYDVKM. This CDR3 is built from 14 residues. Trimming stripped 6 bases from V and 3 bases from J, with 14 bases between. In nucleotides, the CDR3 is TGTGCCAGCAGCAGTCCGGGGGTTGACACTGAAGCTTTCTTT. The encoded protein is CASSSPGVDTEAFF.

The table lists this clonotype with a few counts. This chain links TRBV19 with TRBJ1-5, with D tentatively TRBD1 (5 bases). Germline CDR1 reads LNHDA; CDR2 reads SQIVND (reference sequence). This CDR3 region has 12 residues. Trimming left V 3 bases short and J 6 bases short, with 6 bases between. CDR3 loop: CASSIGGQPQHF. The DNA for the CDR3 is TGTGCCAGTAGTATCGGGGGTCAGCCCCAGCATTTT. Drawing the rest from reference TRBV19 and TRBJ1-5, the complete variable domain is DGGITQSPKYLFRKEGQNVTLSCEQNLNHDAMYWYRQDPGQGLRLIYYSQIVNDFQKGDIAEGYSVSREKKESFPLTVTSAQKNPTAFYLCASSIGGQPQHFGDGTRLSIL.

J is TRBJ2-1 and V is TRBV6-5, with 11 bases that match TRBD2. The CDR3 loop spans 15 amino acids. The germline V gene encodes CDR1 MNHEY and CDR2 SVGAGI. V lost 6 bases and J lost 6; bases outside the gene matches: 7. The DNA of the CDR3 is TGTGCCAGCAGCCCCACTAGCGGGAGAGCCAATGAGCAGTTCTTC. The encoded protein is CASSPTSGRANEQFF.

This sequence joins TRBV20-1 and TRBJ2-7; 9 positions match TRBD1. CDR1 and CDR2 from the germline V gene are DFQATT and SNEGSKA (reference sequence). V lost 6 bases to trimming and J lost 5 bases; unmatched junction nucleotides: 8. CDR3 length: 13 residues. CDR3 sequence (DNA): TGCAGTGCCGATCGGACAGGGGTAGACGAGCAGTACTTC. Protein: CSADRTGVDEQYF.

Of note for this clonotype: A much larger clone lies a single base off, so this may be a read error. The J gene is TRBJ2-2, the V gene TRBV3-1; 10 positions agree with TRBD2. CDR1 and CDR2 from the germline V gene are LGHDT and YNNKEL (reference sequence). CDR3 size: 17 residues. CDR3 residues: CASSQVGAGGPSGEPFF. The CDR3 DNA is TGTGCCAGCAGCCAGGTGGGAGCGGGAGGGCCGAGCGGGGAGCCGTTTTTT.

In its sample, this clonotype was seen many times. This chain connects TRBV3-1 to TRBJ1-2; TRBD1 matches at 10 bases. The CDR3 spans 15 residues. CDR1 LGHDT and CDR2 YNNKEL come from the germline V gene (reference sequence). Germline trimming cut 2 bases from V and 6 bases from J; bases unmatched to any gene: 6. CDR3 region: CASSQLTGGEDGYTF. CDR3 in DNA: TGTGCCAGCAGCCAACTGACAGGGGGCGAGGATGGCTACACCTTC. The variable domain in full, with the rest retrieved from reference TRBV3-1 and TRBJ1-2, is DTAVSQTPKYLVTQMGNDKSIKCEQNLGHDTMYWYKQDSKKFLKIMFSYNNKELIINETVPNRFSPKSPDKAHLNLHINSLELGDSAVYFCASSQLTGGEDGYTFGSGTRLTVV.